The 2 T cell receptor beta chains below come from one sample, sequenced in a study of neurological immune-mediated disorders. TCRdb called the 5' RACE reads again in MiXCR, with one record for every CDR3 protein. This sample has more than 15,000 distinct CDR3 sequences, with approximately 11% found just once. Specimen: CD8+ T cells from blood. These receptors originate from a woman aged 45-60 years in good health.

This clonotype has at least ten counts. V usage is TRBV9 and J usage is TRBJ2-1; D is unclear. Trimming stripped 0 bases from V and 4 bases from J, with 5 bases between. Germline CDR1 is SGDLS and CDR2 is YYNGEE. This CDR3 is 13 amino acids long. CDR3 amino acids: CASSVAEYNEQFF. The DNA of the CDR3 is TGTGCCAGCAGCGTAGCGGAGTACAATGAGCAGTTCTTC.

This clonotype appeared many times. The V gene is TRBV9, the J gene TRBJ2-3, with a tentative D call TRBD2 (5 bases). V lost 3 bases and J lost 4, with 15 bases in between. This CDR3 is built from 15 residues. Germline loops: CDR1 SGDLS, CDR2 YYNGEE. The CDR3 loop is CASSGITSFPDTQYF. The CDR3, as DNA: TGTGCCAGCAGCGGGATCACTAGTTTCCCAGATACGCAGTATTTT.